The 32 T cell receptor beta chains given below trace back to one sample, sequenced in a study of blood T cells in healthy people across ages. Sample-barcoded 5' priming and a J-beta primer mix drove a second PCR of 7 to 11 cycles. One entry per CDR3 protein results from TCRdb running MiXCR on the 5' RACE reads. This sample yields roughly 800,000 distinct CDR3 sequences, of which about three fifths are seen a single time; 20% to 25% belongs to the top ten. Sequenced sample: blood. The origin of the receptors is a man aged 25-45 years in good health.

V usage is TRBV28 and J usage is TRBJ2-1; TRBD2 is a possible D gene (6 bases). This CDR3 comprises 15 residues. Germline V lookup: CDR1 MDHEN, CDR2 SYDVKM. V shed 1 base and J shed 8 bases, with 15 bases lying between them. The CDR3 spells CASSLFPRGGDEQFF. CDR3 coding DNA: TGTGCCAGCAGTTTATTCCCCCGGGGAGGCGATGAGCAGTTCTTC.

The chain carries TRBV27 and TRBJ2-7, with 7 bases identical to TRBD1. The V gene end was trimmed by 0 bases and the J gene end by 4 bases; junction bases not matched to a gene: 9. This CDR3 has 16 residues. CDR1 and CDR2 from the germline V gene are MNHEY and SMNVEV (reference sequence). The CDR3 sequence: CASSLSSGGFKYEQYF. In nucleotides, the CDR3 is TGTGCCAGCAGTTTATCGTCAGGGGGATTTAAGTACGAGCAGTACTTC.

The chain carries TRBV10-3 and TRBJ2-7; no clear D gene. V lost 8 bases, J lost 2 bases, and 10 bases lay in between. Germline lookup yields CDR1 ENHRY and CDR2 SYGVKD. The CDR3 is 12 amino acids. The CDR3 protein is CAIGPSPYEQYF. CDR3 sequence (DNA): TGTGCCATCGGGCCATCCCCCTACGAGCAGTACTTC.

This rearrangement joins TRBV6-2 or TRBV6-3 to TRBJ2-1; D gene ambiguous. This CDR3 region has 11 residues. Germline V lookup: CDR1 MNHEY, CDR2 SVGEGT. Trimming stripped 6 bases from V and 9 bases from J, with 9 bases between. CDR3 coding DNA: TGTGCCAGCAGGATTAGCAGTGAGCAGTTCTTC. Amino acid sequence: CASRISSEQFF.

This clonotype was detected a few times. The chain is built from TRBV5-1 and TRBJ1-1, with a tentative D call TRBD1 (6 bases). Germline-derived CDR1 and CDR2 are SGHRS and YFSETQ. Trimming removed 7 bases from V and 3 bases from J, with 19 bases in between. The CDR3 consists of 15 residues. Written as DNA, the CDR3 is TGCGCCAGCTCCTGGGGGGGGCAGCGCTACACTGAAGCTTTCTTT. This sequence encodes CASSWGGQRYTEAFF.

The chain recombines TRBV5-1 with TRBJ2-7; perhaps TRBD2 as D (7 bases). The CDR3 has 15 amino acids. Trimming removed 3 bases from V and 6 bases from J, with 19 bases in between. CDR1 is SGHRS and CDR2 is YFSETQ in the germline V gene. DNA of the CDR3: TGCGCCAGCAGCTCAACGGGGGGCATAAGCCCCGAGCAGTACTTC. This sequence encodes CASSSTGGISPEQYF.

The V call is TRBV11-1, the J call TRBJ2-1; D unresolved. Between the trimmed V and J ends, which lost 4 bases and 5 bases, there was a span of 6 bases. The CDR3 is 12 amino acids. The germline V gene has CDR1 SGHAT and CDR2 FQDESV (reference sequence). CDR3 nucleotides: TGTGCCAGCAGCTGGGTTGACAATGAGCAGTTCTTC. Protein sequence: CASSWVDNEQFF.

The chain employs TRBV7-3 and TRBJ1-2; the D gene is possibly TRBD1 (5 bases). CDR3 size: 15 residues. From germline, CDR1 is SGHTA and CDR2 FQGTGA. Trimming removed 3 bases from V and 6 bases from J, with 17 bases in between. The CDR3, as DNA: TGTGCCAGCAGCTTCCTCGGACATCGGGGGAATGGCTACACCTTC. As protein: CASSFLGHRGNGYTF.

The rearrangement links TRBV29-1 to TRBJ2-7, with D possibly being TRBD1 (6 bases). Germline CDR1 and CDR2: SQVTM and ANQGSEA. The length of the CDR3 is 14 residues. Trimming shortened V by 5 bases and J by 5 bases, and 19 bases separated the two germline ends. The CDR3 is CSVPKQGLANEQYF. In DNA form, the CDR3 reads TGCAGCGTTCCCAAACAGGGCTTAGCGAACGAGCAGTACTTC.

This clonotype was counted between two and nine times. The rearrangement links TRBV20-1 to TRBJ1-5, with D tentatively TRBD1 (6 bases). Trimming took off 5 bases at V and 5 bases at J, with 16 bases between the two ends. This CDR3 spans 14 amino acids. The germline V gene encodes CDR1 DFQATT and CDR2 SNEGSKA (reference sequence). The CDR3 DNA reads TGCAGTGCTCGTACCGGGACAAGAGATCAGCCCCAGCATTTT. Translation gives CSARTGTRDQPQHF.

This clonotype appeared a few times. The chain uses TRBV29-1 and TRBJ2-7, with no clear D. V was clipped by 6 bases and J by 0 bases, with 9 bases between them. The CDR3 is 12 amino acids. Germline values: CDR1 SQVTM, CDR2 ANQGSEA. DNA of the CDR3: TGCAGCGTAAGGGAAACCTCCTACGAGCAGTACTTC. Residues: CSVRETSYEQYF.

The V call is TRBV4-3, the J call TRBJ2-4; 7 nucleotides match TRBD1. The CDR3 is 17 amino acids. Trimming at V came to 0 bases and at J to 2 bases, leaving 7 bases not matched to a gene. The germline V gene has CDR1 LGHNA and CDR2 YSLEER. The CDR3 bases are TGCGCCAGCAGCCAAGATCGGAACAGGGGACCCAAAAACATTCAGTACTTC. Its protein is CASSQDRNRGPKNIQYF.

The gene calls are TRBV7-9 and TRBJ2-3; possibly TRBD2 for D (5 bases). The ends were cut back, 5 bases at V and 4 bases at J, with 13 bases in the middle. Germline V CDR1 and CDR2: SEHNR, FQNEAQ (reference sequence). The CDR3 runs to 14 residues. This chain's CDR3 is CASSKSIGADTQYF. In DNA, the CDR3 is TGTGCCAGCAGCAAATCTATCGGGGCAGATACGCAGTATTTT.

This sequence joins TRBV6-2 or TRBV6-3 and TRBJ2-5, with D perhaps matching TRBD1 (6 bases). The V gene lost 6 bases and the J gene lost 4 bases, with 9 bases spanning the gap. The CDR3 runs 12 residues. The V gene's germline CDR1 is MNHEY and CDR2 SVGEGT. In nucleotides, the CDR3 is TGTGCCAGCAGAGGGGGTTCAGAGACCCAGTACTTC. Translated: CASRGGSETQYF.

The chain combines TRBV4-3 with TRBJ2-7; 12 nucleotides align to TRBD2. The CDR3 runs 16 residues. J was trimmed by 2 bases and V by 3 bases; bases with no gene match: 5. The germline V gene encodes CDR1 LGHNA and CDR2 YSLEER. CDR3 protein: CASSHGTSGRTYEQYF. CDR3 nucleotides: TGCGCCAGCAGCCACGGGACTAGCGGGCGGACCTACGAGCAGTACTTC.

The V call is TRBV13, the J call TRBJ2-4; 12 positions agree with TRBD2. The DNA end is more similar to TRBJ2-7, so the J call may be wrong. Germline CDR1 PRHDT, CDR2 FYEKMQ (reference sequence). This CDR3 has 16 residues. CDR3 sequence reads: CASSPRLAGVLREQYF. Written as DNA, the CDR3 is TGTGCCAGCAGCCCTCGACTAGCGGGAGTTCTGCGCGAGCAGTACTTC.

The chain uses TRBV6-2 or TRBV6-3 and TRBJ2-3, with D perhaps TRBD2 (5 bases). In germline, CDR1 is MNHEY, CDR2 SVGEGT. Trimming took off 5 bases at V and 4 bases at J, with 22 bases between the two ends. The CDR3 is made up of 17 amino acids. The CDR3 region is CASSLRELGVAADTQYF. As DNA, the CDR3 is TGTGCCAGCAGTCTTCGCGAACTAGGTGTAGCTGCAGATACGCAGTATTTT.

CDR3: CASSWSGGTPNSPLHF. The CDR3 DNA is TGTGCCAGCAGCTGGTCAGGGGGTACACCTAATTCACCCCTCCACTTT. The J gene is TRBJ1-6, the V gene TRBV7-9, with 7 bases identical to TRBD1. Germline CDR1 SEHNR, CDR2 FQNEAQ (reference sequence). The V and J ends lost 4 bases and 6 bases, in that order; junction bases with no gene match: 9. The CDR3 totals 16 residues.

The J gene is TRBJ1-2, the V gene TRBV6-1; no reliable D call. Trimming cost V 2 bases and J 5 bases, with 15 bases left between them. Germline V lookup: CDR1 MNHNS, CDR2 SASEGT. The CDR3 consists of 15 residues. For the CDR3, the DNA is TGTGCCAGCAGTGAAATTAGTGGATTGGGGTATGGCTACACCTTC. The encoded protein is CASSEISGLGYGYTF.

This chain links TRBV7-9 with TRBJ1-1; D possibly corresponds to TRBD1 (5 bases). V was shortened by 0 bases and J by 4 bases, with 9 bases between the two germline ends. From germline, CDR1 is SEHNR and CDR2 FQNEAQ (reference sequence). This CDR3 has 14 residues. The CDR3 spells CASSLALGTTEAFF. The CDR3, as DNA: TGTGCCAGCAGCTTAGCGCTAGGGACCACTGAAGCTTTCTTT.

The CDR3 reads CASSGDPGSSDTQYF. Here the CDR3 DNA reads TGTGCCAGTTCGGGGGACCCAGGGTCGTCAGATACGCAGTATTTT. This sequence joins TRBV6-2 or TRBV6-3 and TRBJ2-3; D may be TRBD2 (6 bases). There are 15 residues in the CDR3. Germline-derived CDR1 and CDR2 are MNHEY and SVGEGT. Trimming stripped 9 bases from V and 4 bases from J, with 20 bases between.

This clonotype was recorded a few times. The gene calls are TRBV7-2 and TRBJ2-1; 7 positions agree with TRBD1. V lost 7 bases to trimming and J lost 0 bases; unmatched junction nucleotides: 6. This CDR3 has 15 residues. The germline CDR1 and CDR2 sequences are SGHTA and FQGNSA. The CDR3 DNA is TGTGCCAGCACCCAGGGGGTAAGCTCCTACAATGAGCAGTTCTTC. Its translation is CASTQGVSSYNEQFF. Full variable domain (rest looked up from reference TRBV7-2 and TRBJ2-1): GAGVSQSPSNKVTEKGKDVELRCDPISGHTALYWYRQSLGQGLEFLIYFQGNSAPDKSGLPSDRFSAERTGGSVSTLTIQRTQQEDSAVYLCASTQGVSSYNEQFFGPGTRLTVL.

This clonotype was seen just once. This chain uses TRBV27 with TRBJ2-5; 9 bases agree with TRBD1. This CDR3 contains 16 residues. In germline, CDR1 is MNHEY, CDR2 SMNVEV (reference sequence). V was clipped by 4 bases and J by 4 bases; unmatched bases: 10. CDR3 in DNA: TGTGCCAGCAGTTACCAAGGACAGGGGCGGGGAGAGACCCAGTACTTC. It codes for CASSYQGQGRGETQYF.

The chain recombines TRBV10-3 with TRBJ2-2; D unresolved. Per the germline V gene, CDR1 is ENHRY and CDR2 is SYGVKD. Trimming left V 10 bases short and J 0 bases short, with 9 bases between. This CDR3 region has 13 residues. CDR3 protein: CATDGTNTGELFF. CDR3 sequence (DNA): TGTGCCACGGACGGAACGAACACCGGGGAGCTGTTTTTT.

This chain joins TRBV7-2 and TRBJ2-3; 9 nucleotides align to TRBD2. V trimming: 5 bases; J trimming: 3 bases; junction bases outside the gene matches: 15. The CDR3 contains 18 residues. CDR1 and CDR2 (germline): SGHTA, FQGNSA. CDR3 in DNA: TGTGCCAGCAGCCCGACGGACTTACAGCGGGAGGTTACAGATACGCAGTATTTT. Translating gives CASSPTDLQREVTDTQYF.

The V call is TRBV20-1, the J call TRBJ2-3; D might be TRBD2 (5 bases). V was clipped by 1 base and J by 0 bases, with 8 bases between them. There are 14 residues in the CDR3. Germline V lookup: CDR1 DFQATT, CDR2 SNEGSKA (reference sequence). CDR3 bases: TGCAGTGCTAGAGGGGAGCGGAGCACAGATACGCAGTATTTT. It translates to CSARGERSTDTQYF.

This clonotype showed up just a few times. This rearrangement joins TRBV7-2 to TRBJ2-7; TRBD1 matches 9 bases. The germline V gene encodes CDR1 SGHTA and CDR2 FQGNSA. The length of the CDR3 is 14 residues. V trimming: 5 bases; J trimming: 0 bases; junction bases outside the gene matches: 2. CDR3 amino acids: CASSRTGVSYEQYF. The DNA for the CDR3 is TGTGCCAGCAGCCGGACAGGGGTCTCCTACGAGCAGTACTTC.

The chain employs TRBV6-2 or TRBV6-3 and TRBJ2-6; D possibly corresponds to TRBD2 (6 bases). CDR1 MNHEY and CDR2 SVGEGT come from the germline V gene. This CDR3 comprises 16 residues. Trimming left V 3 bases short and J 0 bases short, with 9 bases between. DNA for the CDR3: TGTGCCAGCAGTTATAGGCGGGGCTCTGGGGCCAACGTCCTGACTTTC. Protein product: CASSYRRGSGANVLTF.

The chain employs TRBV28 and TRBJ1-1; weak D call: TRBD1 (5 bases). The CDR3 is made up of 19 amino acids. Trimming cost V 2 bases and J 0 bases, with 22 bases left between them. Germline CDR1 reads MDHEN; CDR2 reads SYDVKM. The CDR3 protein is CASSLGTVGRRGLNTEAFF. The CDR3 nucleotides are TGTGCCAGCAGTTTAGGTACCGTGGGACGGAGGGGTTTGAACACTGAAGCTTTCTTT.

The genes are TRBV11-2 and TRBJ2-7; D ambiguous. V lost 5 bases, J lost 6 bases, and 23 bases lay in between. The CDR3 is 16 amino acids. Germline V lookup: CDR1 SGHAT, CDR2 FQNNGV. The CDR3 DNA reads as TGTGCCAGCAGCGTCACTCTCTCCTTAACCCTCTGCGAGCAGTACTTC. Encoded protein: CASSVTLSLTLCEQYF.

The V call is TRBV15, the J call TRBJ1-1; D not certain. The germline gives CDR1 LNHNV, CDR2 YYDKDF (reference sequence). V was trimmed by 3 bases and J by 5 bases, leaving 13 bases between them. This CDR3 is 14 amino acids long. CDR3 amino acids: CATSRRRVMTEAFF. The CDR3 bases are TGTGCCACCAGCAGGAGAAGAGTGATGACTGAAGCTTTCTTT.

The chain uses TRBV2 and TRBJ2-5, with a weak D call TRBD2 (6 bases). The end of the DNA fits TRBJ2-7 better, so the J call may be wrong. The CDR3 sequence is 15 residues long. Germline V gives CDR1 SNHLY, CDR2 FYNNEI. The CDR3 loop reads CASSALSGAVYEQYF. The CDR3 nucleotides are TGTGCCAGCAGTGCCCTTTCGGGAGCGGTCTACGAGCAGTACTTC.